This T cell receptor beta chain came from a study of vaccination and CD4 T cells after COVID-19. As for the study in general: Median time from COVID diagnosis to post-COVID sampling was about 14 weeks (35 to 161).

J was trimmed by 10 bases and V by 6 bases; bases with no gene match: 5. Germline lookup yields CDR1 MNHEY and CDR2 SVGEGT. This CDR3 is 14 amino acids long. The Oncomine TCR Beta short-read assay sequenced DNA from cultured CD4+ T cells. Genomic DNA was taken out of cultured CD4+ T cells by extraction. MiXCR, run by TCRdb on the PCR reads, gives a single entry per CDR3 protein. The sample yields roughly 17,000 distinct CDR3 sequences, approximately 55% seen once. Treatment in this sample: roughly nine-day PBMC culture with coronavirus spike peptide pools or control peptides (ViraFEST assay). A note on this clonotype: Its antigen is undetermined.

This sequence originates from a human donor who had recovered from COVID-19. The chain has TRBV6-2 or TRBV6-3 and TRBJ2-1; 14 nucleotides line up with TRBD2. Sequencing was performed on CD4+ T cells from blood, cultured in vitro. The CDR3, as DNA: TGTGCCAGCAGAGGACTAGCGGGAGGACGGGAGCAGTTCTTC. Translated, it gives CASRGLAGGREQFF.